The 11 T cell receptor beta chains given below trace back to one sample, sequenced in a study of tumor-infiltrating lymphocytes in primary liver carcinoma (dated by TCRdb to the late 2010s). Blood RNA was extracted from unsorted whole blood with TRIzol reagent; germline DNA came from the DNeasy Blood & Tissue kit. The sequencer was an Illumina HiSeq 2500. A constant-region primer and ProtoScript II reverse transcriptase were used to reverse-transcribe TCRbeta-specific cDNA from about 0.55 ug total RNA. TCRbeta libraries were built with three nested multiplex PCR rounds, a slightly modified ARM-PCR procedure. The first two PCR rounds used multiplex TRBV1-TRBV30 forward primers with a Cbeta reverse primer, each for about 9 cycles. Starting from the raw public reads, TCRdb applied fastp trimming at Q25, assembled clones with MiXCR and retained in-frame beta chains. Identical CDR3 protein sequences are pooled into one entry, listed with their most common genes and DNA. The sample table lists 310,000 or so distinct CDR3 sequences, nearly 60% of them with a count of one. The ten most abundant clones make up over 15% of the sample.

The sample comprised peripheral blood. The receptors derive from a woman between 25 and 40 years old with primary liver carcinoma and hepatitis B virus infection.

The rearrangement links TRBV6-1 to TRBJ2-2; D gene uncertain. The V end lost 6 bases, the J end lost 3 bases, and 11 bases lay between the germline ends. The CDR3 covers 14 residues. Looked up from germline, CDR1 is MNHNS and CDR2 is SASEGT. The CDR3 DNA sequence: TGTGCCAGCAGGCGACTGATCGACACCGGGGAGCTGTTTTTT. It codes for CASRRLIDTGELFF.

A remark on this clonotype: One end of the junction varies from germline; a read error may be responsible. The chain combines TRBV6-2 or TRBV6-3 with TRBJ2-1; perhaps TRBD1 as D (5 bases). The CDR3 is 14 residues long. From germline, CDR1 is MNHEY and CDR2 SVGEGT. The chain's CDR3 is CASSSVIGANEQSF. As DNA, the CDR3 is TGTGCCAGCAGTTCAGTCATAGGGGCGAATGAGCAGTCCTTC.

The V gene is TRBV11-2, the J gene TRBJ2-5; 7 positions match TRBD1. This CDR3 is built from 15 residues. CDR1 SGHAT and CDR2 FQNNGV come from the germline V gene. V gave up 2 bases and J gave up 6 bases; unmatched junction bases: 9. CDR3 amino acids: CASSLWLDRTKTQYF. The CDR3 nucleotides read TGTGCCAGCAGCTTATGGTTGGACAGGACAAAGACCCAGTACTTC. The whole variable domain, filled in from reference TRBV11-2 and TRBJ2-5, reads EAGVAQSPRYKIIEKRQSVAFWCNPISGHATLYWYQQILGQGPKLLIQFQNNGVVDDSQLPKDRFSAERLKGVDSTLKIQPAKLEDSAVYLCASSLWLDRTKTQYFGPGTRLLVL.

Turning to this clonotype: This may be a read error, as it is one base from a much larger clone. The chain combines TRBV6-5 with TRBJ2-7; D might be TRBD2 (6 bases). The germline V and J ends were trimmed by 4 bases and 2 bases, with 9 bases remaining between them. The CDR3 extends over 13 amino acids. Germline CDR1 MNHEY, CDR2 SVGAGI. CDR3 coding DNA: TGTGCCAGCAGTTCAAGCGGGCCCTACGAGCAGTACTTC. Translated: CASSSSGPYEQYF.

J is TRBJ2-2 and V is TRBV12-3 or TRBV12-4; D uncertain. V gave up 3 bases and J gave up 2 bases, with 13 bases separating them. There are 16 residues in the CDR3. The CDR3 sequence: CASSFPPDRNTGELFF. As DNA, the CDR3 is TGTGCCAGCAGTTTCCCCCCGGATCGCAACACCGGGGAGCTGTTTTTT.

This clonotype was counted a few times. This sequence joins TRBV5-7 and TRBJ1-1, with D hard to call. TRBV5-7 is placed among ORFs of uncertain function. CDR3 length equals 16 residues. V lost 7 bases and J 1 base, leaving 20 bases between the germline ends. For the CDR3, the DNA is TGTGCCAGCGGGTTCAGCTTATCGGGCCCGAACACTGAAGCTTTCTTT. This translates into CASGFSLSGPNTEAFF.

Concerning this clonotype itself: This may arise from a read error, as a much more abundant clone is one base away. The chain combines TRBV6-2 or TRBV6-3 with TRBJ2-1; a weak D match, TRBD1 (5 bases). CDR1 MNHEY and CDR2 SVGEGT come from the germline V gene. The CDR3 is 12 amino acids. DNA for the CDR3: TGTGCCAGCTGTTACGAAGGACAAGTGCAGTTCTTC. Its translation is CASCYEGQVQFF.

The DNA for the CDR3 is TGTGCCTGGAGTGTACAGGGTCTGGGTGAGCAGTTCTTC. It codes for CAWSVQGLGEQFF. The chain is built from TRBV30 and TRBJ2-1; a possible D gene is TRBD1 (6 bases). The CDR3 spans 13 residues. V lost 0 bases to trimming and J lost 9 bases, with 12 bases between them. Germline CDR1 is GTSNPN and CDR2 is SVGIG (reference sequence).

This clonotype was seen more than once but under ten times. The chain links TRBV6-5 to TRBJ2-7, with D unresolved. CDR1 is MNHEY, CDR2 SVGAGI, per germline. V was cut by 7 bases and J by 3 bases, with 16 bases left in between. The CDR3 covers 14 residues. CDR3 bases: TGTGCCAGCACCCAGTTGGGTCCTAACTACGAGCAGTACTTC. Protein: CASTQLGPNYEQYF.

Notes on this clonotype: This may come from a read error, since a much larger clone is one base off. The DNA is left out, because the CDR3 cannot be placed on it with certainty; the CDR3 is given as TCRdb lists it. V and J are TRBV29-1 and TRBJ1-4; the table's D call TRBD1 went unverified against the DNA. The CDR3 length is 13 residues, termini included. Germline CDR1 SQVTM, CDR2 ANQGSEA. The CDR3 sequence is CSARTSGQEKLFF.

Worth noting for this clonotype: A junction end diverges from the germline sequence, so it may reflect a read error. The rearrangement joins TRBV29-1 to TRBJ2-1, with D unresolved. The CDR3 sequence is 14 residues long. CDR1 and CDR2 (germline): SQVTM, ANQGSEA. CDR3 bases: TGCAGCGCGAACGGGCCCGACGATTACAATGAGCAGTCCTTC. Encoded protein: CSANGPDDYNEQSF.